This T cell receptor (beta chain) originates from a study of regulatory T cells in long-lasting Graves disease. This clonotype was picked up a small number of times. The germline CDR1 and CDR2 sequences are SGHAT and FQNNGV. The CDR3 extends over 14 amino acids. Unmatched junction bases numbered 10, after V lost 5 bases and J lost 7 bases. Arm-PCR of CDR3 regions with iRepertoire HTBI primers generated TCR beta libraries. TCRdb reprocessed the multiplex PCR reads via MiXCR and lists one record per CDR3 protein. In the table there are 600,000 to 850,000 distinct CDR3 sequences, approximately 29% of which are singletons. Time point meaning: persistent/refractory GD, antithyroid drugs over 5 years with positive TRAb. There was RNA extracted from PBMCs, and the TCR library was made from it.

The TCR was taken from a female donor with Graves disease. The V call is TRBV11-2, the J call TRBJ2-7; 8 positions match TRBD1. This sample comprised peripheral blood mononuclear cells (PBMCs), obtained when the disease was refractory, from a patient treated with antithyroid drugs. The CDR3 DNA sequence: TGTGCCAGCAGCCCCAACCCAGGGGGCCGGGAGCAGTACTTC. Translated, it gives CASSPNPGGREQYF.